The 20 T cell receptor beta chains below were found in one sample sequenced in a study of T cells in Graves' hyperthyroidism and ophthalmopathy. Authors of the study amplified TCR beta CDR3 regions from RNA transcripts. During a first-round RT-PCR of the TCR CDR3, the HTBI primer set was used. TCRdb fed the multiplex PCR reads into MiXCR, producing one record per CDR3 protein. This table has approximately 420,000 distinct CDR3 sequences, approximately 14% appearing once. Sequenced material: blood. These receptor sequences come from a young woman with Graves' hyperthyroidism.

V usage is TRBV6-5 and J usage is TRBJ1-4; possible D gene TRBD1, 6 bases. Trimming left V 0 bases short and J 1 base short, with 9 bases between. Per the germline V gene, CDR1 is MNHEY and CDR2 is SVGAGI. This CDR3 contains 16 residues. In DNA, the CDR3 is TGTGCCAGCAGTTACTCGAAGGGGGGAACTAATGAAAAACTGTTTTTT. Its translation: CASSYSKGGTNEKLFF.

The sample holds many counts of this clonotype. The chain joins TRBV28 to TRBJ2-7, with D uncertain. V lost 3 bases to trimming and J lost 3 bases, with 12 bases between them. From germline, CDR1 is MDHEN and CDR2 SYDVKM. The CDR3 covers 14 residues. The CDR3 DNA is TGTGCCAGCAGTTTGGGCAGTTCATTCTACGAGCAGTACTTC. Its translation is CASSLGSSFYEQYF.

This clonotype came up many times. Written as DNA, the CDR3 is TGCAGTGCTATAGATCGGGAGGCGCTGCATGAGCAGTTCTTC. This encodes CSAIDREALHEQFF. V gene TRBV20-1 combines with J gene TRBJ2-1; 7 bases fit TRBD2. The junction had 11 bases not matched to a gene; V was cut back by 4 bases and J by 8 bases. The length of the CDR3 is 14 residues. Germline V gene data show CDR1 as DFQATT and CDR2 as SNEGSKA (reference sequence).

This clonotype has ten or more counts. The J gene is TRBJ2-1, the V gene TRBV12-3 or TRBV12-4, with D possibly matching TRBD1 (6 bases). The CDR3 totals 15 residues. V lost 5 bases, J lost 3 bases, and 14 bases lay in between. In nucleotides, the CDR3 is TGTGCCAGCAGTATCACAGGGTTTGACTACAATGAGCAGTTCTTC. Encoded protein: CASSITGFDYNEQFF.

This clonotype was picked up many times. In DNA form, the CDR3 reads TGCGCCAGCAGCTCGGGACTAGCGGGAGTTAATGAGCAGTTCTTC. This gives the protein CASSSGLAGVNEQFF. The chain has TRBV5-1 and TRBJ2-1; 14 nucleotides match TRBD2. Germline lookup yields CDR1 SGHRS and CDR2 YFSETQ. This CDR3 has 15 residues. The ends lost 3 bases at V and 7 bases at J; junction bases unmatched: 3.

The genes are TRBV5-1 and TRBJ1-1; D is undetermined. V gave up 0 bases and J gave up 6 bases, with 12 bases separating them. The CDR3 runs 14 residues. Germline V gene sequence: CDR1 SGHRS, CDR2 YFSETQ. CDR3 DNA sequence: TGCGCCAGCAGCTTGGCCGAGTACACCTCTGAAGCTTTCTTT. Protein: CASSLAEYTSEAFF. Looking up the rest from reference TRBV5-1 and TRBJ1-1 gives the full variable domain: KAGVTQTPRYLIKTRGQQVTLSCSPISGHRSVSWYQQTPGQGLQFLFEYFSETQRNKGNFPGRFSGRQFSNSRSEMNVSTLELGDSALYLCASSLAEYTSEAFFGQGTRLTVV.

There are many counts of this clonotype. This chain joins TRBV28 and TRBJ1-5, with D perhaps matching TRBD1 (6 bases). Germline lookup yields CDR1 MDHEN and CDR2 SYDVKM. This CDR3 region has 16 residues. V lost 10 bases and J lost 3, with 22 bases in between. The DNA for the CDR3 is TGTGCCACCTTAGCAGGGGTTGGGCCGTACAATCAGCCCCAGCATTTT. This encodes CATLAGVGPYNQPQHF.

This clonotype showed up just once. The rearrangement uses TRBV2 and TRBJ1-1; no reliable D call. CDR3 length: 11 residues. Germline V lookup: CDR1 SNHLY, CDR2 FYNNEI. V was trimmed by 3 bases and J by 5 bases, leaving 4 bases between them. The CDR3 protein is CASSEWTEAFF. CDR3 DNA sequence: TGTGCCAGCAGTGAGTGGACTGAAGCTTTCTTT.

CDR3 DNA sequence: TGTGCCAGCAGTCGACAGGGGGCTGGGAGTGAAAAACTGTTTTTT. Protein: CASSRQGAGSEKLFF. The chain carries TRBV28 and TRBJ1-4, with 10 positions matching TRBD1. Germline V gene lookup returns CDR1 MDHEN and CDR2 SYDVKM. This CDR3 has 15 residues. V lost 5 bases to trimming and J lost 7 bases; unmatched junction nucleotides: 7.

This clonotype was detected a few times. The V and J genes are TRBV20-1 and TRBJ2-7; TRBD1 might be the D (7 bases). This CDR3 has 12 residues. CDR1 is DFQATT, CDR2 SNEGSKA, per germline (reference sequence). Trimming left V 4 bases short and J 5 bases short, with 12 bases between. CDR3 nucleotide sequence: TGCAGTGCTAACACCAGGGGGGACGAGCAGTACTTC. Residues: CSANTRGDEQYF.

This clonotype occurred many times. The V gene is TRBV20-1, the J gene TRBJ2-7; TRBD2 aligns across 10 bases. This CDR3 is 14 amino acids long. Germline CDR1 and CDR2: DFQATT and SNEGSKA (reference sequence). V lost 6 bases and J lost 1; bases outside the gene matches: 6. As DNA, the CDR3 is TGCAGTGCCCGGACTAGCGGTACATCCTACGAGCAGTACTTC. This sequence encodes CSARTSGTSYEQYF.

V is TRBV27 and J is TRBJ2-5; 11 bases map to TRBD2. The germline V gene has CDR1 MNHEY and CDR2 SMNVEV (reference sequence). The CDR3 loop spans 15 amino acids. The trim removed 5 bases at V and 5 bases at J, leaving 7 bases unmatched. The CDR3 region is CASSRRLAGHETQYF. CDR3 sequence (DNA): TGTGCCAGCAGTCGAAGACTAGCGGGACATGAGACCCAGTACTTC.

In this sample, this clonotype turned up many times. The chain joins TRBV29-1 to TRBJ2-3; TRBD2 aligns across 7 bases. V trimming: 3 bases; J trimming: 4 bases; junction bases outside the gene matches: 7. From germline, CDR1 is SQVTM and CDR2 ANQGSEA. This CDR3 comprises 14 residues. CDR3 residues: CSVEWREWADTQYF. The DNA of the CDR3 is TGCAGCGTTGAGTGGCGGGAGTGGGCAGATACGCAGTATTTT.

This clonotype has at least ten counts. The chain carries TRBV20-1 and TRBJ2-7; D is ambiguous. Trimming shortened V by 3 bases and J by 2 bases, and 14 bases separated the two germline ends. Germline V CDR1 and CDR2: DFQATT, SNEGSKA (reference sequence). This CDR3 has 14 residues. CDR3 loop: CSASLLFETYEQYF. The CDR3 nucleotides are TGCAGTGCTAGTTTGCTTTTCGAGACCTACGAGCAGTACTTC.

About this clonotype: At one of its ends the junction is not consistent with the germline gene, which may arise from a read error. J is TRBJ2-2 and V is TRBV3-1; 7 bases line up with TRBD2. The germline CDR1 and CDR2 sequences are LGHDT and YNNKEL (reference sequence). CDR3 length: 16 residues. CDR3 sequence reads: CASSQGRGLPTGERFF. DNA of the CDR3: TGTGCCAGCAGCCAAGGGAGGGGACTACCAACCGGGGAGCGGTTTTTT.

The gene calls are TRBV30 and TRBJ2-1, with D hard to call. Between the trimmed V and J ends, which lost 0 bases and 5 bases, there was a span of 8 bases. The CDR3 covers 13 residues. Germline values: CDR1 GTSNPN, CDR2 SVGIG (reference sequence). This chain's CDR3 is CAWSVNLDNEQFF. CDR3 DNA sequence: TGTGCCTGGAGTGTAAATTTGGACAATGAGCAGTTCTTC.

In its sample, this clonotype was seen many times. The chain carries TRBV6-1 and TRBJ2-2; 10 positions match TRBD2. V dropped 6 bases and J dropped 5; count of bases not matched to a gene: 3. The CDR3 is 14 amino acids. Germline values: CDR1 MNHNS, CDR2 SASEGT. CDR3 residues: CASSLAGETGELFF. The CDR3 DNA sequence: TGTGCCAGCAGCCTAGCGGGAGAAACCGGGGAGCTGTTTTTT.

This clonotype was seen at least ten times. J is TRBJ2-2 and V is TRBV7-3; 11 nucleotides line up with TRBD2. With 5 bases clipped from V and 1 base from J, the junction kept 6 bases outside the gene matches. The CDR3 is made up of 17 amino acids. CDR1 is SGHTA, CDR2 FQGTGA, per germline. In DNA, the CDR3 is TGTGCCAGCAGCGCCCAGGGGACTAGCGGGAACACCGGGGAGCTGTTTTTT. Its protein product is CASSAQGTSGNTGELFF.

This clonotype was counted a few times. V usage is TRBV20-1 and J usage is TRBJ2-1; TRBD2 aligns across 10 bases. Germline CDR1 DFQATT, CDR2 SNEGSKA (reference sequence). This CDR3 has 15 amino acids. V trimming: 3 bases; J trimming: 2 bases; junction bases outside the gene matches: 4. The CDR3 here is CSASGLAGAYNEQFF. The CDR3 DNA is TGCAGTGCTAGTGGTCTAGCGGGAGCCTACAATGAGCAGTTCTTC.

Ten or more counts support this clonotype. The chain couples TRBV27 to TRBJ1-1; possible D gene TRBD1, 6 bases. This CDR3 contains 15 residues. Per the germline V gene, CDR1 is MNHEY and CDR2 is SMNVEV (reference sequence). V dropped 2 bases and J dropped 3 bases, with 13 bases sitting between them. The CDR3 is CASSLAGGAYTEAFF. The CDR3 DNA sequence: TGTGCCAGCAGTTTAGCTGGGGGGGCATACACTGAAGCTTTCTTT.